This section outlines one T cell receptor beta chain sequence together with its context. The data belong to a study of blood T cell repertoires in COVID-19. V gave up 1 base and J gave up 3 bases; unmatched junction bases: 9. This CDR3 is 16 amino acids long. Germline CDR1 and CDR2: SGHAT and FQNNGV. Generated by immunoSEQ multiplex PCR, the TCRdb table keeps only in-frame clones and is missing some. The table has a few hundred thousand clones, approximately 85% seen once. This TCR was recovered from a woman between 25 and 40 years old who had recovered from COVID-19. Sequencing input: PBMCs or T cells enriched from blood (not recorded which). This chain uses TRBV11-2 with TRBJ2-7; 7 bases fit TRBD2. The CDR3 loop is CASSLAGTTESYEQYF. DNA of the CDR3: TGTGCCAGCAGCTTAGCTGGGACTACGGAAAGCTACGAGCAGTACTTC.